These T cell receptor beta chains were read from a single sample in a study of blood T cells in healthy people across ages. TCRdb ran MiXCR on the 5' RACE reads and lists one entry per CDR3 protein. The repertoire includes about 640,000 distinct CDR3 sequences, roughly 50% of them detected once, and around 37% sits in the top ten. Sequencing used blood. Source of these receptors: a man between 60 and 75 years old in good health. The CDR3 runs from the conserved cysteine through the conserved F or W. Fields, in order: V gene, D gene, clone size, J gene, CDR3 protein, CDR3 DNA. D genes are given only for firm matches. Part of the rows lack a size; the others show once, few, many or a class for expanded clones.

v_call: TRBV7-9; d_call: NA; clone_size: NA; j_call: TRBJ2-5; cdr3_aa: CASSLRRQSTWETQYF; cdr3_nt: TGTGCCAGCAGCTTACGGCGGCAGAGTACTTGGGAGACCCAGTACTTC
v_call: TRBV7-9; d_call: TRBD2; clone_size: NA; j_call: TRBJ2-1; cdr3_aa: CASSPGLAGTYNEQFF; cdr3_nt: TGTGCCAGCAGCCCCGGACTAGCGGGGACCTACAATGAGCAGTTCTTC
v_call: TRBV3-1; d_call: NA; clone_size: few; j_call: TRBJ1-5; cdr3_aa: CASSQGQSYQPQHF; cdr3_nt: TGTGCCAGCAGCCAAGGACAGAGTTACCAGCCCCAGCATTTT
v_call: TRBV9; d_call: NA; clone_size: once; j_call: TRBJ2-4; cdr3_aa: CASSSPAKNTQYF; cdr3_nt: TGTGCCAGCAGCTCCCCGGCCAAAAACACTCAGTACTTC
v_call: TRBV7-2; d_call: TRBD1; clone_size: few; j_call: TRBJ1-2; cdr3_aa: CASSRPGGGYTF; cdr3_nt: TGTGCCAGCAGCCGTCCAGGGGGTGGCTACACCTTC
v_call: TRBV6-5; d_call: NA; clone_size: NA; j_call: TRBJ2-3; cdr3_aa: CASRILNTGDTQYF; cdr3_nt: TGTGCCAGCAGGATACTGAACACTGGAGATACGCAGTATTTT
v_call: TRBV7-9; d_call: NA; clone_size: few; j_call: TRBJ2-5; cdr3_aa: CASSSDGSGETQYF; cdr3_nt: TGTGCCAGCAGCTCTGACGGCTCAGGGGAGACCCAGTACTTC
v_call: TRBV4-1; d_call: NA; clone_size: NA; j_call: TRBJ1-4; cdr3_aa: CASSQDYGGGYNEKLFF; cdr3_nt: TGCGCCAGCAGCCAAGATTATGGTGGGGGTTATAATGAAAAACTGTTTTTT
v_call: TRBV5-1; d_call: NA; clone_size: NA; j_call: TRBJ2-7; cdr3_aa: CASSLALAGASYEQYF; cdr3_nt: TGCGCCAGCAGCTTGGCCTTGGCAGGGGCCTCCTACGAGCAGTACTTC
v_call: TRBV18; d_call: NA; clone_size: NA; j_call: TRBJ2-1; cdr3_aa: CASSPQDYNEQFF; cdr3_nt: TGTGCCAGCTCACCGCAGGATTACAATGAGCAGTTCTTC
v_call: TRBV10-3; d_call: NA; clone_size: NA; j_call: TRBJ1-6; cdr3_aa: CAISEPGSPLHF; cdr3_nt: TGTGCCATCAGTGAACCGGGTTCACCCCTCCACTTT
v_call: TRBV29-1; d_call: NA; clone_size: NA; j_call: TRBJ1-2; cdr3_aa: CSVDDRALYGYTF; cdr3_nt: TGCAGCGTTGATGACAGAGCTCTCTATGGCTACACCTTC
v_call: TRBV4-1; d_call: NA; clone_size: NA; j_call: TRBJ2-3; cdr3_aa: CASSQDRYGPSTDTQYF; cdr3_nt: TGCGCCAGCAGCCAAGATAGGTACGGCCCTAGCACAGATACGCAGTATTTT
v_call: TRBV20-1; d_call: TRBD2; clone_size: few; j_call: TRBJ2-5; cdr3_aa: CSALAGAQIQETQYF; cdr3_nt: TGCAGTGCCTTAGCGGGGGCGCAAATACAAGAGACCCAGTACTTC
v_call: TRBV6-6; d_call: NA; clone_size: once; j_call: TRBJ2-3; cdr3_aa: CASSYFRGRTSTDTQYF; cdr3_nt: TGTGCCAGCAGTTACTTCAGGGGCCGTACGAGCACAGATACGCAGTATTTT
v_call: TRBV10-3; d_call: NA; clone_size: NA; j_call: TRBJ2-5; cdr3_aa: CAISESRAQETQYF; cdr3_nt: TGTGCCATCAGTGAGTCAAGGGCCCAAGAGACCCAGTACTTC
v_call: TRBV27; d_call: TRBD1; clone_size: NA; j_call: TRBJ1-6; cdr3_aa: CASSPSGTGNSPLHF; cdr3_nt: TGTGCCAGCAGTCCCTCCGGGACAGGTAATTCACCCCTCCACTTT
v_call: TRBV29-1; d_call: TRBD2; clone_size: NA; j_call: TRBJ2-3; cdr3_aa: CSVERTSGTDTQYF; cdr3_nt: TGCAGCGTCGAAAGGACTAGCGGGACCGATACGCAGTATTTT